This TCR beta chain came from a study of control samples from healthy donors and cancer patients. TCRdb keeps only in-frame clones here, not all; method: immunoSEQ multiplex PCR. Of some 90,000 clones listed, around 90% are singletons. V was shortened by 4 bases and J by 4 bases, with 13 bases between the two germline ends. The CDR3 is 14 residues long. Germline CDR1 and CDR2: PRHDT and FYEKMQ (reference sequence). The sequenced sample was blood. The gene calls are TRBV13 and TRBJ1-1, with D maybe TRBD1 (5 bases). The clonotype comes from a woman in her fifties or sixties in good health. The CDR3 DNA reads as TGTGCCAGCAGCTCCCCCCGGGGCACCACTGAAGCTTTCTTT. Its translation: CASSSPRGTTEAFF.